This T cell receptor (beta chain) was documented in a study of tissue T cells after allogeneic stem cell transplantation. Broader study findings: Alloreactivity or antigen specificity of tissue TCRs was not determined; some clones might be host cells. The patient cohort was small and clinically heterogeneous, with limited sampling depth.

Comments on this clone: Its target is unknown.

Enrolled prospectively were adult allogeneic hematopoietic cell transplant recipients whose graft-versus-host disease was steroid-refractory. GI sites, liver, skin and spleen were taken after median 9.75 post-mortem hours. The repertoire was sequenced with immunoSEQ multiplex PCR; TCRdb's copy has only in-frame clones and lacks some. The sample contains fewer than 5,000 clones, roughly three quarters of which appear only once. The germline V gene has CDR1 MNHGY and CDR2 SAAAGT. This CDR3 region has 14 residues. V was trimmed by 4 bases and J by 0 bases, leaving 10 bases between them. The sequence was collected from a female patient between 18 and 49 years old with steroid-refractory graft-versus-host disease after an allogeneic stem cell transplant. Some T cells may originate from the graft donor. The chain is built from TRBV6-8 and TRBJ2-7, with a weak D call TRBD1 (5 bases). The sequencing here drew on duodenal tissue, taken at autopsy. The CDR3 protein is CASSSTGTSYEQYF. CDR3 sequence (DNA): TGTGCCAGCAGTTCAACAGGAACCTCCTACGAGCAGTACTTC.